Following are 18 T cell receptor beta chains from one sample sequenced in a study of T-cell reconstitution after alpha-beta-depleted transplantation in children. Preparing the TCRbeta library involved the use of unique molecular identifiers. TCRdb independently ran MiXCR on the PCR reads; one entry per CDR3 protein. Of about 610,000 distinct CDR3 sequences listed, 10% to 13% are singletons. Material: PBMCs from the stem cell graft donor, obtained from the stem cell graft. The receptors here all came from a human donor who donated a stem cell graft to a child with acute myeloid leukemia.

Comments on this clonotype: This sequence may be a read error, since a much larger clone differs from it by one base. The rearrangement uses TRBV29-1 and TRBJ1-1; 9 bases are a match to TRBD1. Germline V lookup: CDR1 SQVTM, CDR2 ANQGSEA. This CDR3 spans 13 amino acids. The CDR3 coding sequence is TGCAGAGCTGTGACAGGGGGAAACACTGAAGCTTTCTTT. Translation gives CRAVTGGNTEAFF.

Written as DNA, the CDR3 is TGTGCCAGCAGTGCAGGTTGGGAGCAGTACTTC. Translated: CASSAGWEQYF. V and J are TRBV27 and TRBJ2-7; D gene unclear. V gave up 5 bases and J gave up 7 bases, with 9 bases separating them. Germline V CDR1 and CDR2: MNHEY, SMNVEV (reference sequence). CDR3 length: 11 amino acids.

In its sample, this clonotype was seen once. In DNA, the CDR3 is TGCAGTGCTAAGGGGCCGGGGGGAACAGATACGCAGTATTTT. As protein: CSAKGPGGTDTQYF. This sequence joins TRBV20-1 and TRBJ2-3; TRBD2 agrees at 7 bases. The germline V gene has CDR1 DFQATT and CDR2 SNEGSKA (reference sequence). The CDR3 totals 14 residues. V shed 4 bases and J 3 bases; nucleotides not matched to a gene: 7.

There are a few counts of this clonotype. The chain carries TRBV30 and TRBJ2-7; TRBD1 agrees at 9 bases. The CDR3 extends over 12 amino acids. Trimming at V came to 7 bases and at J to 2 bases, leaving 3 bases not matched to a gene. Germline assignment: CDR1 GTSNPN and CDR2 SVGIG (reference sequence). Here the CDR3 DNA reads TGTGCCTACCGGGACAGGGCCTACGAGCAGTACTTC. Translation: CAYRDRAYEQYF.

This clonotype has ten or more counts. V is TRBV20-1 and J is TRBJ1-6, with 8 bases that match TRBD1. Germline values: CDR1 DFQATT, CDR2 SNEGSKA (reference sequence). The length of the CDR3 is 15 residues. Trimming cost V 3 bases and J 7 bases; bases outside gene matches: 8. The CDR3 DNA is TGCAGTGCTAGTTCAACAGGGGGGAAAAATTCACCCCTCCACTTT. Protein sequence: CSASSTGGKNSPLHF.

The chain links TRBV2 to TRBJ1-1, with a possible D match to TRBD1 (6 bases). Looked up from germline, CDR1 is SNHLY and CDR2 is FYNNEI. V was cut by 8 bases and J by 0 bases, with 16 bases left in between. The CDR3 totals 15 residues. CDR3 nucleotides: TGTGCCAGCGTCCCACAGGGTAGCCTGAACACTGAAGCTTTCTTT. This translates into CASVPQGSLNTEAFF.

This clonotype was counted ten times or more. The chain combines TRBV6-5 with TRBJ2-1; 7 bases map to TRBD2. V lost 2 bases and J lost 10; bases outside the gene matches: 5. In germline, CDR1 is MNHEY, CDR2 SVGAGI. This CDR3 spans 13 amino acids. CDR3 DNA sequence: TGTGCCAGCAGTTACGGCGGACTAGGAGAGCAGTTCTTC. Translating gives CASSYGGLGEQFF.

This clonotype was recorded at least ten times. The chain carries TRBV10-3 and TRBJ1-2; tentative D call: TRBD1 (6 bases). V lost 6 bases to trimming and J lost 6 bases, with 20 bases between them. The CDR3 extends over 15 amino acids. The germline CDR1 and CDR2 sequences are ENHRY and SYGVKD. The CDR3 region is CAIRSPGTLLNGYTF. For the CDR3, the DNA is TGTGCCATCAGGTCTCCCGGGACACTTTTAAATGGCTACACCTTC.

This clonotype was observed at least ten times. V is TRBV15 and J is TRBJ2-7, with D possibly being TRBD2 (5 bases). The germline V gene has CDR1 LNHNV and CDR2 YYDKDF (reference sequence). The CDR3 runs 14 residues. V was shortened by 5 bases and J by 3 bases, with 14 bases between the two germline ends. DNA of the CDR3: TGTGCCACCAGCGGCGAGGGTGGTGGCTACGAGCAGTACTTC. Translation: CATSGEGGGYEQYF.

The V and J genes are TRBV29-1 and TRBJ1-1; no clear D. This CDR3 has 15 amino acids. The ends were cut back, 5 bases at V and 1 base at J, with 17 bases in the middle. Germline V gene sequence: CDR1 SQVTM, CDR2 ANQGSEA. CDR3 in DNA: TGCAGCGTTCGTATCCGTGTCGACCGGAACACTGAAGCTTTCTTT. Residues: CSVRIRVDRNTEAFF.

This clonotype was counted a few times. The V gene is TRBV7-3, the J gene TRBJ2-2, with D tentatively TRBD2 (5 bases). Germline loops: CDR1 SGHTA, CDR2 FQGTGA. The CDR3 totals 14 residues. Trimming cost V 3 bases and J 4 bases, with 9 bases left between them. The CDR3 here is CASSFLASTGELFF. The DNA for the CDR3 is TGTGCCAGCAGCTTCCTAGCATCCACCGGGGAGCTGTTTTTT.

This clonotype was seen at least ten times. The chain links TRBV20-1 to TRBJ2-5; a possible D gene is TRBD1 (5 bases). Germline loops: CDR1 DFQATT, CDR2 SNEGSKA (reference sequence). Trimming removed 1 base from V and 4 bases from J, with 13 bases in between. The CDR3 extends over 14 amino acids. In nucleotides, the CDR3 is TGCAGTGCTAGAGCGCATAAGGGGCGAGAGACCCAGTACTTC. Amino acid sequence: CSARAHKGRETQYF.

This clonotype was detected a few times. This sequence joins TRBV7-3 and TRBJ2-2, with D possibly being TRBD2 (6 bases). Germline CDR1 reads SGHTA; CDR2 reads FQGTGA. The CDR3 has 16 residues. The germline V and J ends were trimmed by 4 bases and 5 bases, with 17 bases remaining between them. CDR3 sequence reads: CASSSPAGTVTGELFF. The CDR3, as DNA: TGTGCCAGCAGCTCTCCCGCGGGAACGGTAACCGGGGAGCTGTTTTTT.

In its sample, this clonotype was seen many times. The chain combines TRBV14 with TRBJ2-3; the D gene is possibly TRBD1 (6 bases). V lost 5 bases and J lost 3, with 15 bases in between. Germline CDR1 reads SGHDN; CDR2 reads FVKESK. The CDR3 length is 15 residues. In DNA, the CDR3 is TGTGCCAGCAGCTCCCGACAGGTCCAAACAGATACGCAGTATTTT. Encoded protein: CASSSRQVQTDTQYF.

This clonotype appeared many times. This chain uses TRBV5-1 with TRBJ1-6; D remains ambiguous. CDR3 length: 15 amino acids. Germline CDR1 SGHRS, CDR2 YFSETQ. The germline V and J ends were trimmed by 3 bases and 8 bases, with 15 bases remaining between them. This CDR3 is CASSSDTRSDSPLHF. The CDR3 DNA follows: TGCGCCAGCAGCTCAGACACCCGGAGCGATTCACCCCTCCACTTT.

DNA of the CDR3: TGTGCCAGCAGTTACGGCGGGGCCCGGGACACTGAAGCTTTCTTT. Residues: CASSYGGARDTEAFF. V is TRBV6-5 and J is TRBJ1-1; the D gene is possibly TRBD1 (5 bases). Germline V gene sequence: CDR1 MNHEY, CDR2 SVGAGI. The CDR3 contains 15 residues. Trimming left V 2 bases short and J 3 bases short, with 13 bases between.

This clonotype was recorded a few times. V and J are TRBV11-2 and TRBJ2-2; TRBD2 aligns across 15 bases. The germline V gene has CDR1 SGHAT and CDR2 FQNNGV. This CDR3 spans 19 amino acids. V lost 3 bases to trimming and J lost 0 bases; unmatched junction nucleotides: 5. This CDR3 reads CASSLGLAGGFANTGELFF. CDR3 bases: TGTGCCAGCAGCTTGGGACTAGCGGGAGGCTTCGCGAACACCGGGGAGCTGTTTTTT. Supplemented by reference TRBV11-2 and TRBJ2-2, the full variable domain reads EAGVAQSPRYKIIEKRQSVAFWCNPISGHATLYWYQQILGQGPKLLIQFQNNGVVDDSQLPKDRFSAERLKGVDSTLKIQPAKLEDSAVYLCASSLGLAGGFANTGELFFGEGSRLTVL.

The rearrangement uses TRBV7-8 and TRBJ2-7, with 8 positions matching TRBD1. Germline CDR1 is SGHVS and CDR2 is FQNEAQ. Trimming cost V 1 base and J 2 bases; bases outside gene matches: 13. The CDR3 consists of 18 residues. The CDR3 region has the DNA TGTGCCAGCAGCTTAGTCAATCTAGCGACAGGGGCTCCCTACGAGCAGTACTTC. The encoded protein is CASSLVNLATGAPYEQYF.